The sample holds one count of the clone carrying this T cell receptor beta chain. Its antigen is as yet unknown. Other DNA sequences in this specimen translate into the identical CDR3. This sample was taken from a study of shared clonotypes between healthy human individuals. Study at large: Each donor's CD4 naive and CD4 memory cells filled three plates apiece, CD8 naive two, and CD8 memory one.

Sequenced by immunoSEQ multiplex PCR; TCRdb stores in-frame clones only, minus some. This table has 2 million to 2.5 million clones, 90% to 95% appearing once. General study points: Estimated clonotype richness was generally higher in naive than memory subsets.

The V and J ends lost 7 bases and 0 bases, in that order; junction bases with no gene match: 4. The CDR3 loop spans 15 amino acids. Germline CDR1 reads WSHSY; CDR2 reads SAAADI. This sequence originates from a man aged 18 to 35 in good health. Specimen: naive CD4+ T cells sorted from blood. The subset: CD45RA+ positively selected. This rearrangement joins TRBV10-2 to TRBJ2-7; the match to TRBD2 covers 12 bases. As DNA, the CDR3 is TGCGCCAGCACAAGACTAGCGGGGGACTCCTACGAGCAGTACTTC. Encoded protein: CASTRLAGDSYEQYF.